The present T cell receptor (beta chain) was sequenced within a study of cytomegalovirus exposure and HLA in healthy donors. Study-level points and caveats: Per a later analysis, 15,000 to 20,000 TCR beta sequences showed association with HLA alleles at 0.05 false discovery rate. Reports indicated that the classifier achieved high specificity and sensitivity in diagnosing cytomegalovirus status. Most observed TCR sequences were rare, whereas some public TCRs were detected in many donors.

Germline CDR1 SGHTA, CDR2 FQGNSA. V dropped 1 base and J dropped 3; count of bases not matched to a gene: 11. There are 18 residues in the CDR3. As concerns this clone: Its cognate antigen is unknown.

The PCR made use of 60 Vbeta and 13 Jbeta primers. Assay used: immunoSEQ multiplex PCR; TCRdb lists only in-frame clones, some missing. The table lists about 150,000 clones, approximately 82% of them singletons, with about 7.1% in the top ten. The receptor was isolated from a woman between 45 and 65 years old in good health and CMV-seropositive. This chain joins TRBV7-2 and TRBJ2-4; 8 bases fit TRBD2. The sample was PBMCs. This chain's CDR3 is CASSLEGRGVKGKNIQYF. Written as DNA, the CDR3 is TGTGCCAGCAGCTTAGAGGGGCGGGGGGTCAAAGGCAAAAACATTCAGTACTTC.